This T cell receptor beta chain is from a study of tumor-infiltrating lymphocytes in primary liver carcinoma. Across the whole study: Tumors were staged T1-T3 N0M0 and measured about 4 to 11 cm across. Tissue type made little difference to sample yields of roughly 3.5 to 7.13 million productive TCRbeta reads.

A word on this clonotype: Its antigen is unknown.

RNA and DNA were co-extracted from around 20-30 mg of unsorted bulk tissue. Reverse transcription of around 0.45 ug total RNA with a constant-region primer produced TCR beta cDNA. TCR beta libraries came from three nested multiplex PCR rounds using slightly modified ARM-PCR. PCR rounds one and two used TRBV1-TRBV30 forward primers with a C-beta reverse primer for about 9 cycles each. In TCRdb, the multiplex PCR reads were re-called with MiXCR into one record per CDR3 protein. The data show fewer than 85,000 distinct CDR3 sequences, roughly 69% seen once. Regarding the study as a whole: Tumor top-250-clone fraction significantly exceeded that of blood (p = 0.039). In tumor-adjacent and tumor-blood pairs, overlap was lower than in tumor region pairs.

Trimming removed 3 bases at V and 3 bases at J, with 14 bases between. CDR1 and CDR2 (germline): SEHNR, FQNEAQ (reference sequence). The CDR3 runs 15 residues. This TCR was sampled from a man in his forties with primary liver carcinoma and hepatitis B virus infection. J is TRBJ2-5 and V is TRBV7-9; D is possibly TRBD1 or TRBD2 (5 bases each). The specimen sequenced was tumor-adjacent normal liver tissue. CDR3 in amino acids: CASSFWTRGEETQYF. The CDR3 DNA is TGTGCCAGCAGCTTCTGGACACGGGGAGAAGAGACCCAGTACTTC.